These 3 T cell receptor beta chains were all obtained from the same sample, sequenced in a study of T-cell memory formation after mild COVID-19. From the 5' RACE reads, TCRdb called clonotypes with MiXCR, one entry per CDR3 protein. The sample consists of roughly 400,000 distinct CDR3 sequences, 24% of them appearing once. Input material: PBMCs or a T cell subset sorted from them (not recorded which). The receptor source for this set is an adult woman who had mild COVID-19 (a few samples of this study predate the infection). Cell type and time point are not known.

This clonotype has more than one count but fewer than ten. V gene TRBV6-2 or TRBV6-3 combines with J gene TRBJ2-6, with D unresolved. This CDR3 spans 14 amino acids. The V end was cut by 1 base, the J end by 4 bases, with 5 bases between. Germline-derived CDR1 and CDR2 are MNHEY and SVGEGT. CDR3 in amino acids: CASSYLGGANVLTF. For the CDR3, the DNA is TGTGCCAGCAGTTACTTGGGAGGGGCCAACGTCCTGACTTTC.

This clonotype was seen ten or more times. The V call is TRBV20-1, the J call TRBJ2-7, with D possibly TRBD2 on 5 matching bases. The germline CDR1 and CDR2 sequences are DFQATT and SNEGSKA (reference sequence). The V end lost 0 bases, the J end lost 3 bases, and 6 bases lay between the germline ends. This CDR3 comprises 12 residues. The CDR3 DNA reads TGCAGTGCTAGAGACGGGGACTACGAGCAGTACTTC. Its translation is CSARDGDYEQYF.

The chain recombines TRBV20-1 with TRBJ2-4; TRBD2 aligns across 7 bases. Germline V gene sequence: CDR1 DFQATT, CDR2 SNEGSKA (reference sequence). This CDR3 is 15 amino acids long. V shed 0 bases, J shed 10 bases, and the junction held 12 bases outside the gene matches. The CDR3, as DNA: TGCAGTGCTAGAGACGCGGGGAGGGGTAGTGGGATTCAGTACTTC. It translates to CSARDAGRGSGIQYF.